Listed below are T cell receptor beta chains from one sample, sequenced in a study of long-term antiretroviral therapy in people with HIV. The table came from immunoSEQ multiplex PCR; TCRdb's copy has only in-frame clones and leaves some out. The table has about 30,000 clones, more than 90% seen once. The source was unsorted PBMCs, collected 6 to 6.5 years after starting antiretroviral therapy. All receptors come from a man aged 30 to 45 with HIV. CDR3s include the opening cysteine and the closing phenylalanine or tryptophan. D genes are given only for firm matches. Clone size appears in some rows only: once, few, many, or a class for an expanded clone.

>NA|NA|TRBJ2-3|TRBV7-9
TGTGCCAGCAGCTCCACAGGGACTACTAGCACAGATACGCAGTATTTT
CASSSTGTTSTDTQYF
>NA|NA|TRBJ1-1|TRBV7-9
TGTGCCAGCAGCTTAGAGGGGGGGGCAGGGACTGAAGCTTTCTTT
CASSLEGGAGTEAFF
>NA|NA|TRBJ1-2|TRBV18
TGTGCCAGCTCACCAGCGACGGAACTCCGGGGCGGCTACACCTTC
CASSPATELRGGYTF
>TRBD1|NA|TRBJ2-3|TRBV9
TGTGCCAGCAGCGCCACAGGGGGAGGCACAGATACGCAGTATTTT
CASSATGGGTDTQYF
>NA|NA|TRBJ2-3|TRBV20-1
TGCAGTGCCCGGCGTGGAGATACGCAGTATTTT
CSARRGDTQYF
>NA|few|TRBJ2-7|TRBV5-1
TGCGCCAGCAGCGAAAGGGGAGATACGACCAGCGAGCAGTACTTC
CASSERGDTTSEQYF
>NA|NA|TRBJ1-1|TRBV6-5
TGTGCCAGCGGGCGGCCAACTGAAGCTTTCTTT
CASGRPTEAFF
>NA|NA|TRBJ2-7|TRBV2
TGTGCCAGCAGTGAGGGGTCGGGGACCTACGAGCAGTACTTC
CASSEGSGTYEQYF
>NA|once|TRBJ2-7|TRBV28
TGTGCCAGCAGCCAGGGACGGAACGAGCAGTACTTC
CASSQGRNEQYF
>TRBD1|NA|TRBJ2-2|TRBV30
TGTGCCTGGAGCTCCGGGACAGGGGGCTTCGGGGAGCTGTTTTTT
CAWSSGTGGFGELFF
>TRBD1|NA|TRBJ2-1|TRBV11-3
TGTGCCAGCAGCTTGGGACAGAACCCGTCCAATGAGCAGTTCTTC
CASSLGQNPSNEQFF
>TRBD1|NA|TRBJ2-1|TRBV30
TGTGCCTGGAGTGTGGGACAGGGGGCCAATGAGCAGTTCTTC
CAWSVGQGANEQFF
>NA|NA|TRBJ2-1|TRBV5-1
TGCGCCAGCAGCTTTGTTGGGACGTCCTCCTACAATGAGCAGTTCTTC
CASSFVGTSSYNEQFF
>TRBD1|NA|TRBJ1-2|TRBV29-1
TGCAGCGTTGATCGGGACAGGGCAAGTGACTATGGCTACACCTTC
CSVDRDRASDYGYTF
>TRBD1|NA|TRBJ1-6|TRBV5-1
TGCGCCAGCAGCCCAGATGGACAGGGAGGTTCACCCCTCCACTTT
CASSPDGQGGSPLHF
>NA|NA|TRBJ2-3|TRBV11-2
TGTGCCAGCAGCCCTGGTGATACTGACATCGGAGGAGATACGCAGTATTTT
CASSPGDTDIGGDTQYF
>NA|NA|TRBJ1-1|TRBV7-9
TGTGCCAGCAGCTTAGCCACAGCATGGATGGCTCAGTTTCGATTT
CASSLATAWMAQFRF
>TRBD2|NA|TRBJ2-7|TRBV2
TGTGCCAGCAGTGACCTTGGGGGAGGGAGCTCCTACGAGCAGTACTTC
CASSDLGGGSSYEQYF
>TRBD1|NA|TRBJ2-2|TRBV9
TGTGCCAGCAGTTCAGGGGGCCTGAACACCGGGGAGCTGTTTTTT
CASSSGGLNTGELFF
>TRBD1|NA|TRBJ2-7|TRBV27
TGTGCCAGCCGGACAGGCCCCTACGAGCAGTACTTC
CASRTGPYEQYF
>TRBD1|NA|TRBJ2-7|TRBV27
TGTGCCAGCAGTTCCCGCTGGGACAGGGCTGGCTACGAGCAGTACTTC
CASSSRWDRAGYEQYF
>NA|NA|TRBJ1-6|TRBV2
TGTGCCAGCAGTGAGACTATAAGTTCCTATAATTCACCCCTCCACTTT
CASSETISSYNSPLHF
>NA|NA|TRBJ2-3|TRBV7-3
TGTGCCAGCAGGCAAGGGCCCACAGATACGCAGTATTTT
CASRQGPTDTQYF
>NA|NA|TRBJ1-5|TRBV15
TGTGCCACCAGCAGCGGAGGTTATAGCAATCAGCCCCAGCATTTT
CATSSGGYSNQPQHF
>TRBD2|NA|TRBJ2-7|TRBV4-3
TGCGCCAGCAGCCCTGGGACTAGTCGGTACGAGCAGTACTTC
CASSPGTSRYEQYF
>NA|NA|TRBJ1-1|TRBV18
TGTGCCAGCTCACCCGAGACAGGCTCTCCGGCTGAAGCTTTCTTT
CASSPETGSPAEAFF
>NA|NA|TRBJ2-1|TRBV10-1
TGCGCCAGCAGTGCTCCGCTCCTCCGGGAGCAGTTCTTC
CASSAPLLREQFF
>NA|once|TRBJ2-1|TRBV6-1
TGTGCCAGCAGTGAAATGGCTAGCATCAATGAGCAGTTCTTC
CASSEMASINEQFF
>TRBD1|NA|TRBJ1-2|TRBV28
TGTGCCAGCAGCAAGACCGACAGGGGTTACACCTTC
CASSKTDRGYTF
>TRBD1|NA|TRBJ1-2|TRBV5-4
TGTGCCAGCAGCTTGATCTCAGGGGGGAGGAACTATGGCTACACCTTC
CASSLISGGRNYGYTF
>TRBD2|NA|TRBJ2-7|TRBV30
TGTGCCTGCACCTCTATAGCGGGGAGCTCCTACGAGCAGTACTTC
CACTSIAGSSYEQYF
>NA|NA|TRBJ2-1|TRBV7-3
TGTGCCAGCAGCCGCAGGGAAATGGATGAGCAGTTCTTC
CASSRREMDEQFF
>TRBD1|NA|TRBJ1-3|TRBV11-2
TGTGCCAGCAGCTTTTCTTCAGGGGGAACTGGAAACACCATATATTTT
CASSFSSGGTGNTIYF
>NA|few|TRBJ2-5|TRBV7-8
TGTGCCAGCAGCTTAGCCCCCGCCGTCCAGACCCAGTACTTC
CASSLAPAVQTQYF
>NA|NA|TRBJ2-5|TRBV5-1
TGCGCCAGCGACCGGGCTGGGGGCGCGGAGGAGCAGTACTTC
CASDRAGGAEEQYF
>TRBD2|NA|TRBJ2-4|TRBV6-4
TGTGCCGGGAGGGTAAGGGGATACGCGAACATTCAGTACTTC
CAGRVRGYANIQYF
>TRBD1|NA|TRBJ1-4|TRBV10-1
TGCGCCAGCAGTGAGAATAGGACAGGGGGCGCGGATGAAAAACTGTTTTTT
CASSENRTGGADEKLFF
>TRBD1|NA|TRBJ2-3|TRBV25-1
TGTGCCAGCGGACAGGGGGCTGGCACAGATACGCAGTATTTT
CASGQGAGTDTQYF
>TRBD1|NA|TRBJ2-1|TRBV10-3
TGTGCCATCAGTGAGTCGAAAGGGGGCGCCTACAATGAGCAGTTCTTC
CAISESKGGAYNEQFF
>NA|NA|TRBJ2-5|TRBV7-6
TGTGCCAGCAGAGGGGGGAGGGCCCCCCCACAAGAGACCCAGTACTTC
CASRGGRAPPQETQYF
>TRBD2|NA|TRBJ2-5|TRBV7-9
TGTGCCAGCAGCTTCGGACTAGCGGGAGAGGCGGAGACCCAGTACTTC
CASSFGLAGEAETQYF
>TRBD2|NA|TRBJ2-3|TRBV5-1
TGCGCCAGCAGCAAAGGACTAGCGGGAGATACGCAGTATTTT
CASSKGLAGDTQYF
>NA|NA|TRBJ1-1|TRBV5-1
TGCGCCAGCAGCTTAATAGGGGGCACTGAAGCTTTCTTT
CASSLIGGTEAFF
>NA|NA|TRBJ1-1|TRBV9
TGTGCCAGCAGCGTAGGGGTAGGTTTTAGGTCTGAAGCTTTCTTT
CASSVGVGFRSEAFF
>TRBD2|NA|TRBJ2-1|TRBV7-8
TGTGCCAGCAGCTCCACCGGGGGGGCCAGCTCCTACAATGAGCAGTTCTTC
CASSSTGGASSYNEQFF
>NA|NA|TRBJ2-5|TRBV29-1
TGCAGCGTTGAAGAAAAGGCAGGCAACCAAGAGACCCAGTACTTC
CSVEEKAGNQETQYF
>TRBD1|NA|TRBJ2-2|TRBV29-1
TGCAGCGTTGGGGAGTCAGGGGGCACCGGGGAGCTGTTTTTT
CSVGESGGTGELFF
>NA|few|TRBJ2-7|TRBV28
TGTGCCAGCAGTACCCGACAGTACTCGCTTATCGAGCAGTACTTC
CASSTRQYSLIEQYF
>NA|NA|TRBJ2-1|TRBV29-1
TGCAGCGTCAGGTTCTACCACTTGGGCAATGAGCAGTTCTTC
CSVRFYHLGNEQFF
>NA|NA|TRBJ2-7|TRBV5-4
TGTGCCAGCAGCTTGGTGGGGCCACCCGGGGGTGAGCAGTACTTC
CASSLVGPPGGEQYF
>NA|NA|TRBJ2-3|TRBV2
TGTGCCAGCAGTGAAGGGCAGGTCACAGATACGCAGTATTTT
CASSEGQVTDTQYF
>NA|NA|TRBJ2-5|TRBV7-9
TGTGCCAGCACCCTCGGCAGGGGCGGGGAGACCCAGTACTTC
CASTLGRGGETQYF
>TRBD1|NA|TRBJ1-5|TRBV19
TGTGCCAGTAGTATGGAGACAGGGGCACCTTCAGGTCAGCCCCAGCATTTT
CASSMETGAPSGQPQHF
>NA|NA|TRBJ2-7|TRBV6-4
TGTGCCAGCAGTCCAGAGGGCGAGCAGTACTTC
CASSPEGEQYF